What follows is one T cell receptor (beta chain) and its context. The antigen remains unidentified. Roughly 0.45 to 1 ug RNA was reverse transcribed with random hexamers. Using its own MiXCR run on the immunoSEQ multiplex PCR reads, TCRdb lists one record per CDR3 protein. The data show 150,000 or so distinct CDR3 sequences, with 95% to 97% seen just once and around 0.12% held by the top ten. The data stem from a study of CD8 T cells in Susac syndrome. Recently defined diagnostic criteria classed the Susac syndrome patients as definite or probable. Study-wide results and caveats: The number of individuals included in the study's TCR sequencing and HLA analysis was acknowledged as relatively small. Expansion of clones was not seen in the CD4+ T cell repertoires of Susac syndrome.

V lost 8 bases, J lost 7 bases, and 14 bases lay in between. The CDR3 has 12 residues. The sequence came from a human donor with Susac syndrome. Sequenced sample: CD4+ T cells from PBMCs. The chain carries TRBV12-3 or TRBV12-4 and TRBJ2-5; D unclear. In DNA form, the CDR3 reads TGTGCCAGCTTGCCTATGGGCGGGACCCAGTACTTC. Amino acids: CASLPMGGTQYF.